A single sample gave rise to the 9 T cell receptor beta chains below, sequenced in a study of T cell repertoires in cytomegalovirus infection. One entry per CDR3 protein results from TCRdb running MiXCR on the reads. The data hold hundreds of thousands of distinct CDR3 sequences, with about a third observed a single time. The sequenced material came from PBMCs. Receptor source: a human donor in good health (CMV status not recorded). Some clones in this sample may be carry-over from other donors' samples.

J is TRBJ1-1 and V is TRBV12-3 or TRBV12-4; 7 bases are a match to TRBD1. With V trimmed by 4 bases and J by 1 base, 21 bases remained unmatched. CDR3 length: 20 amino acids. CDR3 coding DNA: TGTGCCAGCAGTTCATACCCCCCGGGACAGTGGCCGGTATGGAACACTGAAGCTTTCTTT. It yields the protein CASSSYPPGQWPVWNTEAFF.

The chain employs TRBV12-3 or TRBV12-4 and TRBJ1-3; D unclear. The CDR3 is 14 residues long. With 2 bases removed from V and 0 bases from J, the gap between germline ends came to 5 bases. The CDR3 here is CASSLLISGNTIYF. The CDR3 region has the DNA TGTGCCAGCAGTTTACTGATCTCTGGAAACACCATATATTTT.

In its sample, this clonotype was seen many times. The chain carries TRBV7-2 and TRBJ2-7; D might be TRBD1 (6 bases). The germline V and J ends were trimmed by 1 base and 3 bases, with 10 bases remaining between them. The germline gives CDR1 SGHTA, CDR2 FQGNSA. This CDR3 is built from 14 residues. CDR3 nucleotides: TGTGCCAGCAGCTTAGGTGGCAGGGGCTACGAGCAGTACTTC. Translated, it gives CASSLGGRGYEQYF.

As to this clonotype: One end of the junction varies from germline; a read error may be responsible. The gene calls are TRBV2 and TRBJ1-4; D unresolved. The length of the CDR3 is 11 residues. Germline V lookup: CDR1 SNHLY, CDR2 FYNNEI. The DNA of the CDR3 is TGTGCCAGCAGTGAAGATGAAAAACCGTTTTTT. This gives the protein CASSEDEKPFF. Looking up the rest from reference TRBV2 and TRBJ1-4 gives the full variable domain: EPEVTQTPSHQVTQMGQEVILRCVPISNHLYFYWYRQILGQKVEFLVSFYNNEISEKSEIFDDQFSVERPDGSNFTLKIRSTKLEDSAMYFCASSEDEKPFFGSGTQLSVL.

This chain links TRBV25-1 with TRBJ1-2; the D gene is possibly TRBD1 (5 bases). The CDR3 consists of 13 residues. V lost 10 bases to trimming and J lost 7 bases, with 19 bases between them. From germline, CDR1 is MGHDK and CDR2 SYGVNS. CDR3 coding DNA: TGTGCCAACAGACCCGGGGCCTCCCCTGGCTACACCTTC. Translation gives CANRPGASPGYTF.

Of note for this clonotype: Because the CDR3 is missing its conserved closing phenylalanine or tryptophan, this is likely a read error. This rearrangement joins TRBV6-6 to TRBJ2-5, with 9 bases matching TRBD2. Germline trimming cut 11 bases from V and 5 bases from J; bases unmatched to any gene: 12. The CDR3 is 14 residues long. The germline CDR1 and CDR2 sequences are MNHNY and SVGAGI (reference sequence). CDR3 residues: CACSGGRAGETQYL. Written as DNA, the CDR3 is TGTGCCTGCTCGGGCGGGAGGGCAGGGGAGACCCAGTACTTA.

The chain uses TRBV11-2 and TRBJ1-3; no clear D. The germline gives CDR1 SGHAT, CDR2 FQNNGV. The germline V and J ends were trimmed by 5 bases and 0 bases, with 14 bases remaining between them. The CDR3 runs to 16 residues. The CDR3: CASSHPLRSSGNTIYF. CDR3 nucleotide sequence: TGTGCCAGCAGCCACCCCCTACGGAGCTCTGGAAACACCATATATTTT.

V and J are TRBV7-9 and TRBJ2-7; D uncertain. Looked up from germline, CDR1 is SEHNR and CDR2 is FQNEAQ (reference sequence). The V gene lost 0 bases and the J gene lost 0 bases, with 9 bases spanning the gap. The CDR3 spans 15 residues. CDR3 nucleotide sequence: TGTGCCAGCAGCTTAGCAAGGGTGGACTCCTACGAGCAGTACTTC. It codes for CASSLARVDSYEQYF.

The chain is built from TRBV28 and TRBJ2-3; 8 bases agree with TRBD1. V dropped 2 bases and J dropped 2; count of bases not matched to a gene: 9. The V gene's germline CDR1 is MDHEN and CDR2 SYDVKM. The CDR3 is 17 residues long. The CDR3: CASSLLPGQGSTDTQYF. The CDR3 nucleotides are TGTGCCAGCAGTTTACTTCCCGGACAGGGCTCCACAGATACGCAGTATTTT.